What follows is one TCR beta chain and its context. This record comes from a study of control samples from healthy donors and cancer patients. The protocol was immunoSEQ multiplex PCR, while the TCRdb copy is restricted to in-frame clones and leaves out a portion. The repertoire consists of approximately 100,000 clones, with more than 85% occurring once and the leading ten covering about 18%. The CDR3 loop spans 16 amino acids. J was trimmed by 2 bases and V by 2 bases; bases with no gene match: 5. Germline V lookup: CDR1 MNHNY, CDR2 SVGAGI (reference sequence). The chain carries TRBV6-6 and TRBJ2-3; 9 positions agree with TRBD1. The clonotype was recovered from a man between 60 and 70 years old with lung cancer. Sequencing was performed on PBMCs. For the CDR3, the DNA is TGTGCCAGCAGTTACCAGGGACAGGGCCTCACAGATACGCAGTATTTT. Translated, it gives CASSYQGQGLTDTQYF.